These T cell receptor beta chains were read from a single sample in a study of T cells in Graves' hyperthyroidism and ophthalmopathy. Each CDR3 protein is one row after TCRdb ran MiXCR on the multiplex PCR reads. Among fewer than 650,000 distinct CDR3 sequences listed, roughly 14% were seen once. The specimen sequenced was blood. The source is a woman in her thirties with Graves' hyperthyroidism that later progressed to Graves' ophthalmopathy. Both conserved end residues are part of each CDR3. A D gene is named only where the DNA matches it firmly. A clone size is listed for some rows: how often the clone was seen (once, few, many), or a class if it is expanded.

.	few	15	TRBV20-1	TRBJ1-2	CSARDGAGGNYGYTF	TGCAGTGCTAGAGATGGTGCAGGTGGGAACTATGGCTACACCTTC
.	many	14	TRBV11-2	TRBJ2-7	CASTPSRGALEQYF	TGTGCCAGCACCCCTAGCAGAGGCGCCCTCGAGCAGTACTTC
.	many	15	TRBV6-5	TRBJ2-1	CASSYSSGVSNEQFF	TGTGCCAGCAGTTACTCGTCCGGGGTGTCGAATGAGCAGTTCTTC
.	many	14	TRBV12-3/TRBV12-4	TRBJ1-4	CASSFLGPGEKLFF	TGTGCCAGCAGTTTCCTCGGGCCGGGGGAAAAACTGTTTTTT
.	few	14	TRBV19	TRBJ2-7	CASSIGDRFDEQYF	TGTGCCAGTAGTATAGGAGACAGGTTCGACGAGCAGTACTTC
.	.	15	TRBV29-1	TRBJ2-1	CSAQPGIGSYNEQFF	TGCAGCGCTCAACCGGGGATAGGCTCCTACAATGAGCAGTTCTTC
TRBD2	.	15	TRBV19	TRBJ2-1	CASTGTSCSYNEQFF	TGTGCCAGCACCGGGACTAGCTGCTCCTACAATGAGCAGTTCTTC
.	many	13	TRBV28	TRBJ2-3	CASSFLTTDTQYF	TGTGCCAGCAGTTTTCTCACCACAGATACGCAGTATTTT
.	many	18	TRBV2	TRBJ1-4	CASSEDRFNDATNEKLFF	TGTGCCAGCAGTGAAGACAGGTTTAACGATGCAACTAATGAAAAACTGTTTTTT
TRBD2	many	15	TRBV6-2/TRBV6-3	TRBJ2-7	CASSYMTSGAYEQYF	TGTGCCAGCAGTTACATGACTAGCGGCGCCTACGAGCAGTACTTC
.	.	12	TRBV20-1	TRBJ2-7	CSAPSDSYEQYF	TGCAGTGCTCCCTCGGACTCCTACGAGCAGTACTTC
.	.	16	TRBV12-3/TRBV12-4	TRBJ2-1	CASSWGDSTDYNEQFF	TGTGCCAGCAGTTGGGGGGACAGTACTGATTACAATGAGCAGTTCTTC
.	few	14	TRBV3-1	TRBJ1-6	CASTAGGFGSPLHF	TGTGCCAGCACCGCCGGGGGCTTTGGTTCACCCCTCCACTTT
TRBD1	.	16	TRBV9	TRBJ2-3	CASSVVAGRGTDTQYF	TGTGCCAGCAGCGTAGTTGCAGGCAGGGGGACAGATACGCAGTATTTT
.	.	15	TRBV5-5	TRBJ1-1	CASSPGRGLNTEAFF	TGTGCCAGCAGCCCCGGACGGGGTTTGAACACTGAAGCTTTCTTT
.	few	15	TRBV4-1	TRBJ2-3	CASSLLGVSTDTQYF	TGCGCCAGCAGCCTCCTGGGAGTGAGCACAGATACGCAGTATTTT
.	many	11	TRBV7-8	TRBJ2-7	CASRNSYEQYF	TGTGCCAGCAGGAACAGCTACGAGCAGTACTTC
TRBD1	.	16	TRBV13	TRBJ1-2	CASSLEQGALFNGYTF	TGTGCCAGCAGCTTAGAACAGGGGGCGCTATTCAATGGCTACACCTTC
.	few	14	TRBV6-2/TRBV6-3	TRBJ2-7	CASSYHSSGYEQYF	TGTGCCAGCAGTTACCACAGTTCCGGCTACGAGCAGTACTTC
TRBD1	many	15	TRBV19	TRBJ1-1	CASGGTGGFAAEAFF	TGTGCCAGTGGCGGGACAGGGGGCTTTGCGGCTGAAGCTTTCTTT
.	.	14	TRBV2	TRBJ2-1	CASSEIGPWNEQFF	TGTGCCAGCAGTGAAATAGGGCCGTGGAATGAGCAGTTCTTC
.	few	17	TRBV12-3/TRBV12-4	TRBJ2-3	CASSFSLLPSHTDTQYF	TGTGCCAGCAGTTTTAGTCTTCTTCCCTCACACACAGATACGCAGTATTTT
TRBD1	many	15	TRBV27	TRBJ2-7	CASSLPGQGRNEQYF	TGTGCCAGCAGTTTACCCGGACAGGGGCGCAACGAGCAGTACTTC
TRBD2	.	16	TRBV6-1	TRBJ2-7	CAGSALLAGGTYEQYF	TGTGCCGGCAGTGCCCTCCTAGCGGGAGGAACCTACGAGCAGTACTTC
.	.	14	TRBV10-3	TRBJ2-3	CAIRGRSGTDTQYF	TGTGCCATCAGGGGGAGATCTGGCACAGATACGCAGTATTTT
.	many	12	TRBV28	TRBJ2-3	CASFNPTDTQYF	TGTGCCAGCTTCAACCCAACAGATACGCAGTATTTT
.	many	15	TRBV6-1	TRBJ2-7	CASSERVGMPYEQYF	TGTGCCAGCAGTGAAAGGGTGGGTATGCCCTACGAGCAGTACTTC
.	many	14	TRBV29-1	TRBJ2-1	CSHAEGSPYNEQFF	TGCAGCCACGCGGAGGGCTCGCCGTATAATGAGCAGTTCTTC
.	many	15	TRBV3-1	TRBJ2-3	CASSQDQDLTDTQYF	TGTGCCAGCAGCCAAGACCAGGACCTCACAGATACGCAGTATTTT
.	many	14	TRBV20-1	TRBJ2-1	CSARVTGMDNEQFF	TGCAGTGCTAGGGTAACAGGGATGGACAATGAGCAGTTCTTC
TRBD1	few	12	TRBV7-2	TRBJ2-5	CASSLSRGKQYF	TGTGCCAGCAGCTTATCCAGGGGGAAACAGTACTTC
TRBD2	many	14	TRBV7-2	TRBJ2-7	CASSLAGAEYEQYF	TGTGCCAGCAGCTTGGCGGGAGCGGAGTACGAGCAGTACTTC
.	few	15	TRBV3-1	TRBJ1-3	CASSQDTGYENTIYF	TGTGCCAGCAGCCAAGATACCGGGTACGAAAACACCATATATTTT
.	many	16	TRBV27	TRBJ1-4	CASGRGWEGSNEKLFF	TGTGCCAGCGGCCGGGGTTGGGAAGGATCGAATGAAAAACTGTTTTTT
.	many	17	TRBV12-5	TRBJ1-1	CASGLAQTSEGHTEAFF	TGTGCTAGTGGTTTGGCCCAGACGTCCGAAGGGCACACTGAAGCTTTCTTT
.	.	15	TRBV5-1	TRBJ2-7	CASSRPDREGNEQYF	TGCGCCAGCAGCCGACCGGACAGGGAGGGGAATGAGCAGTACTTC
.	few	15	TRBV19	TRBJ1-2	CASRPAGEVNYGYTF	TGTGCCAGTAGACCCGCAGGGGAAGTTAACTATGGCTACACCTTC
.	.	16	TRBV6-5	TRBJ2-3	CASSYSMRASTDTQYF	TGTGCCAGCAGTTACTCGATGAGAGCTAGCACAGATACGCAGTATTTT
.	few	14	TRBV7-2	TRBJ2-3	CASSFSPPADTQYF	TGTGCCAGCAGCTTCTCCCCACCCGCAGATACGCAGTATTTT
.	many	16	TRBV9	TRBJ1-4	CASSPGQFATNEKLFF	TGTGCCAGCAGCCCAGGACAGTTTGCAACTAATGAAAAACTGTTTTTT
.	many	12	TRBV15	TRBJ2-3	CATSPLGDTQYF	TGTGCCACCTCACCCTTGGGAGATACGCAGTATTTT
TRBD1	.	14	TRBV27	TRBJ1-1	CASSFDRGLTEAFF	TGTGCCAGCAGTTTCGACAGGGGTCTGACTGAAGCTTTCTTT
.	few	17	TRBV24-1	TRBJ2-7	CASSVPPFRGASYEQYF	TGTGCCTCCAGTGTCCCTCCTTTTCGCGGGGCCTCCTACGAGCAGTACTTC
.	.	12	TRBV29-1	TRBJ2-2	CSVDPNTGELFF	TGCAGCGTTGACCCAAACACCGGGGAGCTGTTTTTT
.	few	15	TRBV5-1	TRBJ2-7	CASSLRSVGSYEQYF	TGCGCCAGCAGCTTGCGGTCTGTGGGGTCCTACGAGCAGTACTTC
TRBD2	many	16	TRBV7-2	TRBJ2-1	CASSSLAGGLRNEQFF	TGTGCCAGCAGCTCGTTAGCGGGAGGTTTACGCAATGAGCAGTTCTTC